Sequencing of this T cell receptor beta chain was carried out in a study of T-cell reconstitution after alpha-beta-depleted transplantation in children. Study-level findings and limits: Diversity and T-cell counts at one year after transplant derived mostly from new T cells.

The germline gives CDR1 LGHDT, CDR2 YNNKEL (reference sequence). V was clipped by 1 base and J by 7 bases, with 8 bases between them. This CDR3 is 13 amino acids long. Comments on this clonotype: Antigen: not known.

This sample's TCRbeta library carried unique molecular identifier barcodes. TCRdb recomputed calls from the PCR reads with MiXCR, one row per CDR3 protein. The sample yields 700,000 to 950,000 distinct CDR3 sequences, 15% to 20% seen once. The specimen comprised PBMCs, mostly from graft donor cells, sampled 360 days after TCRalphabeta/CD19-depleted stem cell transplant. This sequence joins TRBV3-1 and TRBJ2-1; the D is unclear. This receptor was obtained from a male patient between 10 and 17 years old who had a stem cell transplant for acute lymphoblastic leukemia, so the T cells may come from the graft donor. Written as DNA, the CDR3 is TGTGCCAGCAGCCAAGTGGGCCATAATGAGCAGTTCTTC. Encoded protein: CASSQVGHNEQFF.